Each of the 9 T cell receptor beta chains below was sequenced from the same sample in a study of shared clonotypes between healthy human individuals. Assay: immunoSEQ multiplex PCR; the TCRdb copy retains only in-frame clones and omits some. The sample gives about 680,000 clones, roughly 73% of which show up once; around 2% is in the top ten. The material sequenced was memory CD4+ T cells sorted from blood. Specified subset: CD45RA-negative fraction. These receptors all come from a woman in her twenties or thirties in good health.

The rearrangement joins TRBV27 to TRBJ2-7, with D unclear. The CDR3 is 14 amino acids. The V gene's germline CDR1 is MNHEY and CDR2 SMNVEV (reference sequence). V was shortened by 6 bases and J by 1 base, with 13 bases between the two germline ends. As DNA, the CDR3 is TGTGCCAGCAGCCGACATCTCTCTTCCTACGAGCAGTACTTC. Protein sequence: CASSRHLSSYEQYF.

The V gene is TRBV14, the J gene TRBJ1-1; tentative D call: TRBD1 (6 bases). Germline V gene lookup returns CDR1 SGHDN and CDR2 FVKESK. Trimming took off 3 bases at V and 1 base at J, with 12 bases between the two ends. This CDR3 contains 15 residues. The CDR3 reads CASSQGHGGNTEAFF. CDR3 in DNA: TGTGCCAGCAGCCAGGGACACGGAGGGAACACTGAAGCTTTCTTT. The variable domain in full, completed from reference TRBV14 and TRBJ1-1, reads EAGVTQFPSHSVIEKGQTVTLRCDPISGHDNLYWYRRVMGKEIKFLLHFVKESKQDESGMPNNRFLAERTGGTYSTLKVQPAELEDSGVYFCASSQGHGGNTEAFFGQGTRLTVV.

Note on this clone: Other nucleotide sequences in the sample specify the same CDR3. The chain links TRBV4-1 to TRBJ2-5; D may be TRBD2 (7 bases). Looked up from germline, CDR1 is MGHRA and CDR2 is YSYEKL. There are 15 residues in the CDR3. V shed 1 base and J shed 5 bases, with 14 bases lying between them. CDR3 in amino acids: CASSQGPGGAETQYF. The DNA for the CDR3 is TGCGCCAGCAGCCAAGGCCCTGGGGGGGCGGAGACCCAGTACTTC.

This clone has only one observation. The chain uses TRBV29-1 and TRBJ2-1, with D hard to call. CDR1 and CDR2 from the germline V gene are SQVTM and ANQGSEA. CDR3 length equals 11 residues. V was pared by 0 bases and J by 14 bases, with 11 bases between. In nucleotides, the CDR3 is TGCAGCGTTGAAGACAGTAGTATCAAGTTCTTC. It codes for CSVEDSSIKFF.

This clone has more than one count but fewer than ten. The gene calls are TRBV2 and TRBJ1-2, with unresolved D. The CDR3 consists of 11 residues. V was shortened by 6 bases and J by 4 bases, with 6 bases between the two germline ends. Germline values: CDR1 SNHLY, CDR2 FYNNEI. As DNA, the CDR3 is TGTGCCAGCAGACAATTCTATGGCTACACCTTC. It codes for CASRQFYGYTF.

Here the CDR3 DNA reads TGCGCCAGCAGCTTAGGTAGTAGCAGGCAATTGGATGAGCAGTTCTTC. As protein: CASSLGSSRQLDEQFF. The chain combines TRBV5-1 with TRBJ2-1; D unclear. Germline loops: CDR1 SGHRS, CDR2 YFSETQ. This CDR3 has 16 amino acids. V lost 2 bases and J lost 8, with 20 bases in between.

This clone was detected only a few times. The chain couples TRBV6-4 to TRBJ2-3, with D unresolved. Germline loops: CDR1 MRHNA, CDR2 SNTAGT. This CDR3 region has 14 residues. Trimming shortened V by 2 bases and J by 0 bases, and 6 bases separated the two germline ends. CDR3 nucleotides: TGTGCCAGCAGTGACAGGCAGAGCACAGATACGCAGTATTTT. It yields the protein CASSDRQSTDTQYF.

The sample holds many counts of this clone. The V call is TRBV5-4, the J call TRBJ2-3; 8 nucleotides align to TRBD1. The CDR3 has 14 residues. V was clipped by 4 bases and J by 4 bases; unmatched bases: 5. The germline CDR1 and CDR2 sequences are SGHNT and YYREEE (reference sequence). For the CDR3, the DNA is TGTGCCAGCAGCCTGGACAGGGCCCCAGATACGCAGTATTTT. It codes for CASSLDRAPDTQYF.

This chain links TRBV2 with TRBJ2-3; D remains unclear. The CDR3 sequence is 12 residues long. With 7 bases removed from V and 7 bases from J, the gap between germline ends came to 12 bases. Germline V gene data show CDR1 as SNHLY and CDR2 as FYNNEI. The CDR3 reads CASNPESNTQYF. In DNA form, the CDR3 reads TGTGCCAGCAACCCCGAGAGTAATACGCAGTATTTT.